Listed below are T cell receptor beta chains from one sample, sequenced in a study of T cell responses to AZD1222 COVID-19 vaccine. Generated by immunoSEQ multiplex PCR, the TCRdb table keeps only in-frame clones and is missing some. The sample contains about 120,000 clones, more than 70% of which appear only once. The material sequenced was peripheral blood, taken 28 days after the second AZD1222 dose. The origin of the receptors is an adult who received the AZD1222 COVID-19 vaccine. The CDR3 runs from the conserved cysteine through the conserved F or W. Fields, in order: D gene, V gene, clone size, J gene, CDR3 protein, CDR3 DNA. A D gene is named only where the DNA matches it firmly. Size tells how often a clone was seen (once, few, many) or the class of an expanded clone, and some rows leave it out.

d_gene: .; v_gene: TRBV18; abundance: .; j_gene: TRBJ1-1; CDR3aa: CASSQQDRTEAFF; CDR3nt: TGTGCCAGCTCTCAACAGGATCGCACTGAAGCTTTCTTT
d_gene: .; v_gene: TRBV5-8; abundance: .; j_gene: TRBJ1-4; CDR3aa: CASSAGQMATNEKLFF; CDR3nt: TGTGCCAGCAGCGCTGGACAGATGGCAACTAATGAAAAACTGTTTTTT
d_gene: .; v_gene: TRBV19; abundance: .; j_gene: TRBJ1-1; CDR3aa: CASSTHRNTEAFF; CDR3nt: TGTGCCAGTAGTACCCACAGGAACACTGAAGCTTTCTTT
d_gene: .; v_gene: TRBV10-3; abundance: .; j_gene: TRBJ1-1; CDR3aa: CAIGAAGDMNTEAFF; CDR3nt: TGTGCCATCGGGGCAGCCGGGGACATGAACACTGAAGCTTTCTTT
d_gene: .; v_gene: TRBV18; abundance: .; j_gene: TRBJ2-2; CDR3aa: CASSPQTGELFF; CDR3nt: TGTGCCAGCTCACCACAAACCGGGGAGCTGTTTTTT
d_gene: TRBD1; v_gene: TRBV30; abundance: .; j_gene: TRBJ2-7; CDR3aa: CAWSLGQGNYEQYF; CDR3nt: TGTGCCTGGAGTCTCGGACAGGGAAACTACGAGCAGTACTTC
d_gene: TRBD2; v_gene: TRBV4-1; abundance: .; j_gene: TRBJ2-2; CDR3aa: CASSQVGGLAGSGELFF; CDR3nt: TGCGCCAGCAGCCAAGTAGGAGGACTAGCGGGATCCGGGGAGCTGTTTTTT
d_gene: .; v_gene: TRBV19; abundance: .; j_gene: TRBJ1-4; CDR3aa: CASSTYGDWTEKLFF; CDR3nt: TGTGCCAGTAGTACCTACGGAGATTGGACTGAAAAACTGTTTTTT
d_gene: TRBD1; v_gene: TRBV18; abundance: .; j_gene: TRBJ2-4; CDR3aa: CASSPADRGKNIQYF; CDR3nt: TGTGCCAGCTCACCAGCTGACAGGGGCAAAAACATTCAGTACTTC
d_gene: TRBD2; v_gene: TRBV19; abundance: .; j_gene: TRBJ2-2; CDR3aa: CASSLGLAPGGGELFF; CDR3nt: TGTGCCAGTAGTCTCGGACTAGCGCCTGGCGGCGGGGAGCTGTTTTTT
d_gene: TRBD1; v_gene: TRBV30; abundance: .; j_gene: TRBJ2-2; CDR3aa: CAWSALGQTTGELFF; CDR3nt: TGTGCCTGGAGCGCCCTGGGACAGACCACCGGGGAGCTGTTTTTT
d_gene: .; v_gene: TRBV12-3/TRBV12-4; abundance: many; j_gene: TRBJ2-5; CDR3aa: CASSPRVSGTQYF; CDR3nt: TGTGCCAGCAGCCCTAGGGTTAGCGGGACCCAGTACTTC
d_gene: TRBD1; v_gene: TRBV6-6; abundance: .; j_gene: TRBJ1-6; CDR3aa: CASRKRDSNNSPLHF; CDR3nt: TGTGCCAGCAGGAAACGGGACAGTAATAATTCACCCCTCCACTTT
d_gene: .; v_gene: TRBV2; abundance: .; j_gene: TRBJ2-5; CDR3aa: CASSEERSVQETQYF; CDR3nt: TGTGCCAGCAGTGAGGAGAGATCGGTACAAGAGACCCAGTACTTC
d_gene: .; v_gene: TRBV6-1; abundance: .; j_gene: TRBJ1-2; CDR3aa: CASSEAAGNYGYTF; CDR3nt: TGTGCCAGCAGTGAAGCGGCAGGGAACTATGGCTACACCTTC
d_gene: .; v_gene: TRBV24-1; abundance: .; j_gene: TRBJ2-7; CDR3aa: CATSDPRPGDHEQYF; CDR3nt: TGTGCCACCAGTGATCCGCGGCCAGGGGACCACGAGCAGTACTTC
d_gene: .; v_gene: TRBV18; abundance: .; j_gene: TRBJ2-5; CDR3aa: CASSRNPPGRLKETQYF; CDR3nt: TGTGCCAGCTCACGTAACCCGCCGGGCAGATTGAAAGAGACCCAGTACTTC